A selection of T cell receptor beta chains follows, all from one sample in a study of T cells after yellow fever vaccination. TCRdb processed the 5' RACE reads anew with MiXCR; each CDR3 protein has one entry. The sample comprises 610,000 or so distinct CDR3 sequences, roughly an eighth of which are singletons, and about 15% rests with the top ten. Specimen: PBMCs, collected on the day of the yellow fever booster vaccination. Every receptor here comes from a man aged 25-45 years who received the YFV17D yellow fever vaccine. Each CDR3 is given with its conserved first and last residue. The D gene is left open where the match is weak. Expanded clones get a size class; other rows say once, few or many, or leave the size out.

cdr3_aa cdr3_nt clone_size j_call d_call v_call
CASSETGVQETQYF TGTGCCAGCAGCGAGACAGGGGTTCAAGAGACCCAGTACTTC few TRBJ2-5 TRBD1 TRBV6-1
CASSLEDRGRGEQYF TGTGCCAGCAGCTTAGAGGACAGGGGGCGCGGCGAGCAGTACTTC NA TRBJ2-7 TRBD1 TRBV7-6
CASSHSGPSTDTQYF TGTGCCAGCTCACACTCTGGACCGAGCACAGATACGCAGTATTTT few TRBJ2-3 NA TRBV18
CASSLDGTGYSNQPQHF TGTGCCAGCAGCTTAGATGGGACAGGGTATAGCAATCAGCCCCAGCATTTT few TRBJ1-5 TRBD1 TRBV7-9
CASSLMTVYNEQFF TGTGCCAGCAGCTTAATGACAGTTTACAATGAGCAGTTCTTC NA TRBJ2-1 NA TRBV7-2
CASSRTSGSGSYNEQFF TGTGCCAGCAGTCGGACTAGCGGGAGTGGGTCCTACAATGAGCAGTTCTTC NA TRBJ2-1 TRBD2 TRBV6-2/TRBV6-3
CAWGRSAGELFF TGTGCCTGGGGGCGCAGTGCCGGGGAGCTGTTTTTT few TRBJ2-2 NA TRBV30
CASKTTGTTGELFF TGTGCCAGCAAAACGACAGGAACCACCGGGGAGCTGTTTTTT few TRBJ2-2 NA TRBV6-2/TRBV6-3
CASSISASGNYKQYF TGTGCCAGTAGTATCTCGGCTAGCGGGAACTACAAGCAGTACTTC NA TRBJ2-7 TRBD2 TRBV19
CASSRVGRAYEQYF TGTGCCAGCAGCCGGGTGGGAAGAGCCTACGAGCAGTACTTC few TRBJ2-7 NA TRBV27
CSASVQGAHEQYF TGCAGTGCGTCAGTTCAGGGGGCCCACGAGCAGTACTTC NA TRBJ2-7 TRBD1 TRBV20-1
CASSLAGLADEQYF TGCGCCAGCAGCTTGGCGGGACTAGCGGACGAGCAGTACTTC NA TRBJ2-7 TRBD2 TRBV5-1
CASSLTWDTSYEQYF TGTGCCAGCAGTCTTACCTGGGACACCAGCTACGAGCAGTACTTC NA TRBJ2-7 NA TRBV27
CASSPQGQGYGTDTQYF TGCGCCAGCAGCCCGCAAGGACAGGGCTACGGCACAGATACGCAGTATTTT few TRBJ2-3 TRBD1 TRBV4-3
CASRSDSGRPSYEQYF TGTGCCAGCAGATCCGATAGCGGGAGACCGTCCTACGAGCAGTACTTC NA TRBJ2-7 NA TRBV21-1
CASSPGGLAGIYEQYF TGTGCCAGCAGCCCAGGGGGACTAGCGGGAATCTACGAGCAGTACTTC many TRBJ2-7 TRBD2 TRBV7-9
CASSPSGRAAMNIQYF TGTGCCAGCAGCCCCAGCGGGAGGGCCGCGATGAACATTCAGTACTTC NA TRBJ2-4 TRBD2 TRBV7-2
CASSFLSTDTQYF TGTGCCAGCAGCTTCCTCAGCACAGATACGCAGTATTTT many TRBJ2-3 NA TRBV7-8